The rows below give T cell receptor beta chains drawn from one sample of a study of CD8+CD57+ T cells in acquired aplastic anemia. MiXCR, run by TCRdb on the reads, gives a single entry per CDR3 protein. The sample records fewer than 200,000 distinct CDR3 sequences, approximately 43% being singletons. Sequenced material: sorted CD4+, CD8+, or CD8+CD57+ T cells (not recorded which) from PBMCs. The receptors originated from a human donor in good health. CDR3s include the opening cysteine and the closing phenylalanine or tryptophan. Each record gives: D gene, clone size, J gene, V gene, CDR3 protein, CDR3 DNA. D genes are given only for firm matches. Only some rows state a clone size, as once, few, many or a class for expanded clones.

d_call: -
clone_size: -
j_call: TRBJ2-5
v_call: TRBV19
cdr3_aa: CASKKTKPGTQYF
cdr3_nt: TGTGCCAGTAAAAAGACTAAGCCGGGGACCCAGTACTTC

d_call: -
clone_size: few
j_call: TRBJ2-1
v_call: TRBV6-1
cdr3_aa: CASRVQGEQFF
cdr3_nt: TGTGCCAGCAGGGTTCAGGGAGAGCAGTTCTTC

d_call: -
clone_size: many
j_call: TRBJ1-2
v_call: TRBV6-5
cdr3_aa: CASSYSTGNYGYTF
cdr3_nt: TGTGCCAGCAGTTACTCGACAGGAAACTATGGCTACACCTTC

d_call: TRBD1
clone_size: -
j_call: TRBJ2-2
v_call: TRBV2
cdr3_aa: CASSEVTGGGELFF
cdr3_nt: TGTGCCAGCAGTGAAGTAACAGGGGGAGGGGAGCTGTTTTTT

d_call: TRBD1
clone_size: -
j_call: TRBJ1-2
v_call: TRBV25-1
cdr3_aa: CAETRTGADYGYTF
cdr3_nt: TGTGCCGAAACCCGAACAGGGGCTGATTATGGCTACACCTTC

d_call: -
clone_size: -
j_call: TRBJ2-3
v_call: TRBV2
cdr3_aa: CASSLERGTDTQYF
cdr3_nt: TGTGCCAGCAGCTTGGAACGTGGCACAGATACGCAGTATTTT

d_call: TRBD2
clone_size: many
j_call: TRBJ2-3
v_call: TRBV19
cdr3_aa: CASSIGGGTDTQYF
cdr3_nt: TGTGCCAGTAGTATCGGCGGGGGAACAGATACGCAGTATTTT

d_call: -
clone_size: many
j_call: TRBJ2-5
v_call: TRBV9
cdr3_aa: CASSVLVGETQYF
cdr3_nt: TGTGCCAGCAGCGTATTAGTAGGGGAGACCCAGTACTTC

d_call: -
clone_size: many
j_call: TRBJ2-2
v_call: TRBV7-3
cdr3_aa: CASSQQGPPNTGELFF
cdr3_nt: TGTGCCAGCAGCCAACAGGGTCCCCCGAACACCGGGGAGCTGTTTTTT

d_call: -
clone_size: -
j_call: TRBJ2-7
v_call: TRBV3-1
cdr3_aa: CASSQENEQYF
cdr3_nt: TGTGCCAGCAGCCAAGAGAACGAGCAGTACTTC

d_call: TRBD2
clone_size: -
j_call: TRBJ2-5
v_call: TRBV7-2
cdr3_aa: CASKSSGGDETQYF
cdr3_nt: TGTGCCAGCAAGTCTAGCGGGGGGGATGAGACCCAGTACTTC

d_call: TRBD1
clone_size: many
j_call: TRBJ2-2
v_call: TRBV9
cdr3_aa: CASSVGQGVFTGELFF
cdr3_nt: TGTGCCAGCAGCGTAGGCCAGGGGGTTTTCACCGGGGAGCTGTTTTTT

d_call: -
clone_size: -
j_call: TRBJ2-3
v_call: TRBV24-1
cdr3_aa: CVTSEFQGGTDTQYF
cdr3_nt: TGTGTCACCAGTGAATTCCAGGGAGGCACAGATACGCAGTATTTT

d_call: -
clone_size: many
j_call: TRBJ1-2
v_call: TRBV6-2/TRBV6-3
cdr3_aa: CASKSGAYGYTF
cdr3_nt: TGTGCCAGCAAATCTGGGGCCTATGGCTACACCTTC

d_call: -
clone_size: many
j_call: TRBJ2-2
v_call: TRBV7-2
cdr3_aa: CASRGGGTGELFF
cdr3_nt: TGTGCCAGCCGTGGAGGAGGCACCGGGGAGCTGTTTTTT

d_call: TRBD1
clone_size: many
j_call: TRBJ1-3
v_call: TRBV10-3
cdr3_aa: CAIRQTGNGNTIYF
cdr3_nt: TGTGCCATCAGGCAGACAGGGAACGGAAACACCATATATTTT

d_call: TRBD2
clone_size: few
j_call: TRBJ2-1
v_call: TRBV4-2
cdr3_aa: CASSKKAGEAVEQFF
cdr3_nt: TGTGCCAGCAGCAAAAAAGCGGGAGAGGCAGTTGAGCAGTTCTTC

d_call: TRBD2
clone_size: few
j_call: TRBJ2-7
v_call: TRBV3-1
cdr3_aa: CASSQNRLAGTYEQYF
cdr3_nt: TGTGCCAGCAGCCAAAACAGACTAGCGGGGACATACGAGCAGTACTTC

d_call: -
clone_size: -
j_call: TRBJ1-2
v_call: TRBV19
cdr3_aa: CASINGSNYGYTF
cdr3_nt: TGTGCCAGTATCAATGGGTCTAACTATGGCTACACCTTC

d_call: -
clone_size: many
j_call: TRBJ2-5
v_call: TRBV5-4
cdr3_aa: CASSPGGVSMQETQYF
cdr3_nt: TGTGCCAGCAGCCCAGGGGGGGTGTCAATGCAAGAGACCCAGTACTTC

d_call: -
clone_size: many
j_call: TRBJ2-7
v_call: TRBV9
cdr3_aa: CASSLQVNSYEQYF
cdr3_nt: TGTGCCAGCAGCCTACAGGTAAACTCCTACGAGCAGTACTTC

d_call: TRBD2
clone_size: few
j_call: TRBJ2-7
v_call: TRBV7-6
cdr3_aa: CASSLGTSGVYEQYF
cdr3_nt: TGTGCCAGCAGCTTAGGGACTAGCGGAGTCTACGAGCAGTACTTC

d_call: TRBD1
clone_size: many
j_call: TRBJ1-1
v_call: TRBV5-1
cdr3_aa: CASSWGTGEAFF
cdr3_nt: TGCGCCAGCAGCTGGGGGACAGGGGAAGCTTTCTTT

d_call: TRBD1
clone_size: many
j_call: TRBJ1-5
v_call: TRBV29-1
cdr3_aa: CSTQTGGDQPQHF
cdr3_nt: TGCAGCACCCAAACAGGGGGGGATCAGCCCCAGCATTTT

d_call: -
clone_size: -
j_call: TRBJ2-3
v_call: TRBV10-2
cdr3_aa: CASSESMGSMSDTQYF
cdr3_nt: TGCGCCAGCAGTGAGTCGATGGGGTCTATGTCAGATACGCAGTATTTT

d_call: TRBD1
clone_size: many
j_call: TRBJ1-3
v_call: TRBV11-2
cdr3_aa: CASSLNRGTGGNTIYF
cdr3_nt: TGTGCCAGCAGCTTAAACCGCGGGACAGGGGGAAACACCATATATTTT

d_call: -
clone_size: many
j_call: TRBJ1-5
v_call: TRBV6-1
cdr3_aa: CASSGRKSNQPQHF
cdr3_nt: TGTGCCAGCAGTGGCAGGAAAAGCAATCAGCCCCAGCATTTT

d_call: TRBD2
clone_size: -
j_call: TRBJ2-5
v_call: TRBV7-3
cdr3_aa: CASSLGGSGRVRDTQYF
cdr3_nt: TGTGCCAGCAGCTTAGGAGGTAGCGGGAGGGTTCGGGATACCCAGTACTTC

d_call: -
clone_size: -
j_call: TRBJ1-4
v_call: TRBV11-2
cdr3_aa: CASSSYILPNLKLFF
cdr3_nt: TGTGCCAGCAGCTCCTACATATTACCCAATCTTAAACTGTTTTTT

d_call: -
clone_size: few
j_call: TRBJ2-4
v_call: TRBV4-1
cdr3_aa: CASSQGDSRTRDIQYF
cdr3_nt: TGCGCCAGCAGCCAGGGGGACAGCCGGACTAGGGACATTCAGTACTTC

d_call: TRBD2
clone_size: few
j_call: TRBJ2-3
v_call: TRBV28
cdr3_aa: CASSIPSGSSTDTQYF
cdr3_nt: TGTGCCAGCAGTATACCTAGCGGGAGCTCCACAGATACGCAGTATTTT

d_call: -
clone_size: -
j_call: TRBJ2-7
v_call: TRBV7-3
cdr3_aa: CASSSDTYEQYF
cdr3_nt: TGTGCCAGCAGCTCCGACACCTACGAGCAGTACTTC

d_call: TRBD2
clone_size: -
j_call: TRBJ2-3
v_call: TRBV6-4
cdr3_aa: CASSDSSGGATDTQYF
cdr3_nt: TGTGCCAGCAGTGACTCTAGCGGGGGGGCTACAGATACGCAGTATTTT

d_call: -
clone_size: many
j_call: TRBJ2-2
v_call: TRBV7-6
cdr3_aa: CASSPWGTGELFF
cdr3_nt: TGTGCCAGCAGCCCTTGGGGCACCGGGGAGCTGTTTTTT

d_call: -
clone_size: few
j_call: TRBJ2-7
v_call: TRBV24-1
cdr3_aa: CATSDPLTSKQYF
cdr3_nt: TGTGCCACCAGTGATCCACTGACTTCGAAGCAGTACTTC

d_call: TRBD2
clone_size: -
j_call: TRBJ2-1
v_call: TRBV7-7
cdr3_aa: CASSLAGTTEQFF
cdr3_nt: TGTGCTAGCAGCTTAGCGGGTACGACTGAGCAGTTCTTC

d_call: -
clone_size: -
j_call: TRBJ2-1
v_call: TRBV20-1
cdr3_aa: CSGGNYNEQFF
cdr3_nt: TGCAGTGGGGGTAACTATAATGAGCAGTTCTTC

d_call: -
clone_size: -
j_call: TRBJ1-1
v_call: TRBV10-3
cdr3_aa: CAISESQDLNTEAFF
cdr3_nt: TGTGCCATCAGTGAGTCTCAGGACCTGAACACTGAAGCTTTCTTT

d_call: -
clone_size: -
j_call: TRBJ1-1
v_call: TRBV15
cdr3_aa: CATSRVRNTEAFF
cdr3_nt: TGTGCCACCAGCAGAGTAAGAAACACTGAAGCTTTCTTT

d_call: TRBD1
clone_size: -
j_call: TRBJ1-3
v_call: TRBV5-5
cdr3_aa: CASSRDSQNTIYF
cdr3_nt: TGTGCCAGCAGCCGGGACAGCCAAAACACCATATATTTT

d_call: TRBD1
clone_size: few
j_call: TRBJ2-7
v_call: TRBV6-1
cdr3_aa: CASSAGTGGSGSYEQYF
cdr3_nt: TGTGCCAGCAGTGCCGGGACAGGGGGATCAGGCTCCTACGAGCAGTACTTC

d_call: -
clone_size: many
j_call: TRBJ2-1
v_call: TRBV20-1
cdr3_aa: CSATLGFGEQFF
cdr3_nt: TGCAGTGCCACCCTCGGGTTCGGGGAGCAGTTCTTC

d_call: TRBD2
clone_size: -
j_call: TRBJ2-3
v_call: TRBV19
cdr3_aa: CASSPPTSRDTQYF
cdr3_nt: TGTGCCAGTAGTCCTCCGACTAGCAGAGATACGCAGTATTTT

d_call: TRBD2
clone_size: few
j_call: TRBJ2-1
v_call: TRBV5-1
cdr3_aa: CASSLEAGRANEQFF
cdr3_nt: TGCGCCAGCAGCTTGGAAGCGGGGCGCGCGAATGAGCAGTTCTTC

d_call: -
clone_size: -
j_call: TRBJ2-2
v_call: TRBV7-9
cdr3_aa: CASSHTRELFF
cdr3_nt: TGTGCCAGCAGCCATACCCGGGAGCTGTTTTTT

d_call: -
clone_size: many
j_call: TRBJ1-1
v_call: TRBV20-1
cdr3_aa: CSAGGGGPGTEAFF
cdr3_nt: TGCAGTGCTGGGGGCGGAGGCCCCGGCACTGAAGCTTTCTTT

d_call: -
clone_size: -
j_call: TRBJ2-7
v_call: TRBV5-8
cdr3_aa: CASSPGERGGYEQYF
cdr3_nt: TGTGCCAGCAGCCCAGGAGAGAGGGGGGGCTACGAGCAGTACTTC

d_call: -
clone_size: -
j_call: TRBJ2-2
v_call: TRBV24-1
cdr3_aa: CATSDPNGTANTGELFF
cdr3_nt: TGTGCCACCAGTGACCCCAATGGGACGGCAAACACCGGGGAGCTGTTTTTT

d_call: -
clone_size: few
j_call: TRBJ1-2
v_call: TRBV7-9
cdr3_aa: CASSLETGYTF
cdr3_nt: TGTGCCAGCAGCTTAGAAACTGGCTACACCTTC

d_call: -
clone_size: -
j_call: TRBJ1-1
v_call: TRBV15
cdr3_aa: CATSQSLRTEAFF
cdr3_nt: TGTGCCACCAGTCAGTCCTTAAGAACTGAAGCTTTCTTT

d_call: TRBD1
clone_size: many
j_call: TRBJ1-2
v_call: TRBV15
cdr3_aa: CATSRDRGPTYGYTF
cdr3_nt: TGTGCCACCAGCAGAGACAGGGGGCCTACCTATGGCTACACCTTC

d_call: TRBD2
clone_size: -
j_call: TRBJ2-1
v_call: TRBV15
cdr3_aa: CATSSGIREGQSEQFF
cdr3_nt: TGTGCCACCAGCAGTGGAATACGGGAGGGCCAGAGTGAGCAGTTCTTC

d_call: -
clone_size: few
j_call: TRBJ1-5
v_call: TRBV25-1
cdr3_aa: CASSTTGSNQPQHF
cdr3_nt: TGTGCCAGCAGTACTACAGGGTCGAATCAGCCCCAGCATTTT

d_call: -
clone_size: many
j_call: TRBJ1-1
v_call: TRBV7-3
cdr3_aa: CASGPGHTNTEAFF
cdr3_nt: TGTGCCAGCGGACCGGGACATACGAACACTGAAGCTTTCTTT

d_call: TRBD1
clone_size: -
j_call: TRBJ1-5
v_call: TRBV13
cdr3_aa: CASSLNRGQGQYSNQPQHF
cdr3_nt: TGTGCCAGCAGCTTAAACAGGGGACAGGGACAATATAGCAATCAGCCCCAGCATTTT

d_call: -
clone_size: few
j_call: TRBJ2-3
v_call: TRBV29-1
cdr3_aa: CSVERVPDTQYF
cdr3_nt: TGCAGCGTTGAAAGGGTCCCAGATACGCAGTATTTT

d_call: TRBD1
clone_size: -
j_call: TRBJ1-2
v_call: TRBV12-3/TRBV12-4
cdr3_aa: CASSWPSGGDYGYTF
cdr3_nt: TGTGCCAGCAGTTGGCCATCAGGGGGCGACTATGGCTACACCTTC

d_call: -
clone_size: many
j_call: TRBJ2-4
v_call: TRBV20-1
cdr3_aa: CSARDRAKNIQYF
cdr3_nt: TGCAGTGCCCGAGACAGGGCCAAAAACATTCAGTACTTC

d_call: -
clone_size: many
j_call: TRBJ1-1
v_call: TRBV2
cdr3_aa: CASSQGGTEAFF
cdr3_nt: TGTGCCAGCAGCCAAGGCGGGACTGAAGCTTTCTTT